This TCR beta chain was captured by sequencing in a study of post-analysis software for immune sequencing data. V lost 1 base and J lost 3, with 8 bases in between. CDR1 is SGHRS, CDR2 YFSETQ, per germline. The length of the CDR3 is 14 residues. General study findings and limits: Compared with controls, patients had more of five TRBV segments, including TRBV5-6, TRBV5-1 and TRBV20-1.

Presence of unique molecular identifiers characterized the TCR beta cDNA libraries. MiXCR, run by TCRdb on the PCR reads, gives a single entry per CDR3 protein. The profile shows roughly 800,000 distinct CDR3 sequences, less than 35% of them singletons. This clonotype came up many times. As yet, its antigen is unknown. The chain has TRBV5-1 and TRBJ1-5, with unresolved D. This receptor was taken from a girl under 18 with multiple sclerosis. The specimen sequenced was blood. In DNA form, the CDR3 reads TGCGCCAGCAGCTTGACCGGGGTCAATCAGCCCCAGCATTTT. Protein sequence: CASSLTGVNQPQHF.